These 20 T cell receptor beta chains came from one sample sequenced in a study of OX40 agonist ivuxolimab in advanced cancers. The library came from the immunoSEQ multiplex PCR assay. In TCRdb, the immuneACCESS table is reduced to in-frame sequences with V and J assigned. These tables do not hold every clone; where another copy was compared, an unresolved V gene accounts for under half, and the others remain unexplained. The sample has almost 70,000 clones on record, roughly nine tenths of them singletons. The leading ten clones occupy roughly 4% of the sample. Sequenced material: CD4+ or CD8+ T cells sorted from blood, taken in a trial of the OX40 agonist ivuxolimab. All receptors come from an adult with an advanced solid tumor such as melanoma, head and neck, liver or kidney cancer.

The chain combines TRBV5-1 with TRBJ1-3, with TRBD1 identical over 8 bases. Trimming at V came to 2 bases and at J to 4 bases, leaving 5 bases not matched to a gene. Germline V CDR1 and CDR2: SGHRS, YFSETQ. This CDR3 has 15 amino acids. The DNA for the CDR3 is TGCGCCAGCAGCTTAGGCAGGGGGCCCGGAAACACCATATATTTT. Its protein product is CASSLGRGPGNTIYF.

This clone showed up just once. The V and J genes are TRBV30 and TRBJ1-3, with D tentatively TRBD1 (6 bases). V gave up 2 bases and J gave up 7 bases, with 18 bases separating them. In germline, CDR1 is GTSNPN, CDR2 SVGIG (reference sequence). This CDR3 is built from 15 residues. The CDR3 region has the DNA TGTGCCTGGAGTTGGGACTTACTAAGGGGGAACACCATATATTTT. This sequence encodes CAWSWDLLRGNTIYF. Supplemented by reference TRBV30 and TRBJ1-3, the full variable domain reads SQTIHQWPATLVQPVGSPLSLECTVEGTSNPNLYWYRQAAGRGLQLLFYSVGIGQISSEVPQNLSASRPQDRQFILSSKKLLLSDSGFYLCAWSWDLLRGNTIYFGEGSWLTVV.

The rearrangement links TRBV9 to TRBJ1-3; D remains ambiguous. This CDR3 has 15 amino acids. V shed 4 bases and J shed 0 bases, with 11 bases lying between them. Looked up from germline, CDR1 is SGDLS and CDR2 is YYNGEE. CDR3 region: CASSPNPVSGNTIYF. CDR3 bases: TGTGCCAGCAGCCCGAACCCAGTCTCTGGAAACACCATATATTTT.

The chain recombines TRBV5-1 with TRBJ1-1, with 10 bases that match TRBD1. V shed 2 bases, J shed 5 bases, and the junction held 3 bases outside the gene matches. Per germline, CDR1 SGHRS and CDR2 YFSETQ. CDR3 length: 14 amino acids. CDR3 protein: CASSFGTGVTEAFF. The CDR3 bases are TGCGCCAGCAGCTTCGGGACAGGGGTGACTGAAGCTTTCTTT. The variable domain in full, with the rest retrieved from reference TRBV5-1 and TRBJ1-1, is KAGVTQTPRYLIKTRGQQVTLSCSPISGHRSVSWYQQTPGQGLQFLFEYFSETQRNKGNFPGRFSGRQFSNSRSEMNVSTLELGDSALYLCASSFGTGVTEAFFGQGTRLTVV.

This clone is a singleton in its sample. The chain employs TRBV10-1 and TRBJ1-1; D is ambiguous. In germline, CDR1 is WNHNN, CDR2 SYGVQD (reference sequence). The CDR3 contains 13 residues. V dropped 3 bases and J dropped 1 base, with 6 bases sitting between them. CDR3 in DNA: TGCGCCAGCAGTGAACAACGGAACACTGAAGCTTTCTTT. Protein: CASSEQRNTEAFF.

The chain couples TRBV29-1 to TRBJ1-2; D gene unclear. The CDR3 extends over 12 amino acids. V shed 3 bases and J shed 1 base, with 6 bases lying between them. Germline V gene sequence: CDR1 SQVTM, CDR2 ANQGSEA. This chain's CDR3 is CSVEGFNYGYTF. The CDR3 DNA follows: TGCAGCGTTGAGGGGTTTAACTATGGCTACACCTTC.

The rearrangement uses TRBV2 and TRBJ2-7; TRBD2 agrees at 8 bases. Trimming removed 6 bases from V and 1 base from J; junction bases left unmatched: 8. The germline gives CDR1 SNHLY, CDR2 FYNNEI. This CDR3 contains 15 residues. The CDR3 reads CASRAQSGGSYEQYF. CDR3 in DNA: TGTGCCAGCAGGGCCCAGAGCGGGGGATCCTACGAGCAGTACTTC.

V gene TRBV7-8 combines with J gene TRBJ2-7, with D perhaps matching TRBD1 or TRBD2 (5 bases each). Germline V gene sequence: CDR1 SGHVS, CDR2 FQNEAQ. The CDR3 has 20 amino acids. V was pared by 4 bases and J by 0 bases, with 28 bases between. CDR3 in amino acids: CASSSSQRQGRYLSSYEQYF. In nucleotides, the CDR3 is TGTGCCAGCAGCTCTAGCCAGAGGCAGGGCAGATACCTGAGCTCCTACGAGCAGTACTTC.

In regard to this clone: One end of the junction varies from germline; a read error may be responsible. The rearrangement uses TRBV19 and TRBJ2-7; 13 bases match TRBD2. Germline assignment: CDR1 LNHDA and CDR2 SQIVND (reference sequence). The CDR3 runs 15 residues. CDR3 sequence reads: CASSSGTSGTYEPYF. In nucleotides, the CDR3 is TGTGCCAGTAGTTCAGGGACTAGCGGGACCTACGAGCCGTACTTC.

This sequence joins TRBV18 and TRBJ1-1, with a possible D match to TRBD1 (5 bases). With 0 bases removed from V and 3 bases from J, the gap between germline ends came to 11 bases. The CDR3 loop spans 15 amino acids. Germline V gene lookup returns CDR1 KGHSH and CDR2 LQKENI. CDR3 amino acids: CASSPPSTGDTEAFF. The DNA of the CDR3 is TGTGCCAGCTCACCACCGAGTACAGGAGACACTGAAGCTTTCTTT.

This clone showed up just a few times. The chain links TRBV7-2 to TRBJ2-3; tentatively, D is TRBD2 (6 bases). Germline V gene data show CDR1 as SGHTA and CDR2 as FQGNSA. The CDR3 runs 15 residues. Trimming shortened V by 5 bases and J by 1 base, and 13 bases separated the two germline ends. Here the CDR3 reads CASSRQGGGTDTQYF. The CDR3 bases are TGTGCCAGCAGCAGGCAGGGAGGCGGCACAGATACGCAGTATTTT.

CDR3 loop: CASSQEGQGRNTIYF. The CDR3 region has the DNA TGTGCCAGCAGCCAAGAAGGGCAGGGGAGAAACACCATATATTTT. The J gene is TRBJ1-3, the V gene TRBV4-2; maybe TRBD1 (6 bases). CDR1 and CDR2 (germline): LGHNA, YNFKEQ. Trimming pared 0 bases from V and 5 bases from J, leaving 11 bases between. The CDR3 is 15 residues long.

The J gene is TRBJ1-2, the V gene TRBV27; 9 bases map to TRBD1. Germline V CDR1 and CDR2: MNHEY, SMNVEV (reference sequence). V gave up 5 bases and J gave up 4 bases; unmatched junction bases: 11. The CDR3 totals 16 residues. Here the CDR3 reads CASSPFETGGRYGYTF. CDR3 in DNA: TGTGCCAGCAGTCCCTTTGAGACAGGGGGTCGCTATGGCTACACCTTC.

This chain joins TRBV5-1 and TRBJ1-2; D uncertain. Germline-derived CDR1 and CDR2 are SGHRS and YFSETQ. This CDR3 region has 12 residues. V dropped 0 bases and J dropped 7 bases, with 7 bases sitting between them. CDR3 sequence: CASSLGRGGYTF. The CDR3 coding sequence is TGCGCCAGCAGCTTGGGCCGGGGTGGCTACACCTTC.

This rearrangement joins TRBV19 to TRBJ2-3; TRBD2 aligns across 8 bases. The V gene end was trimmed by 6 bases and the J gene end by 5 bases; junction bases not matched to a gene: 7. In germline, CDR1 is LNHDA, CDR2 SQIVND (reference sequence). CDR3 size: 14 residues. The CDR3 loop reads CASRREGNEDTQYF. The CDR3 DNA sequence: TGTGCCAGTAGACGGGAGGGAAACGAAGATACGCAGTATTTT.

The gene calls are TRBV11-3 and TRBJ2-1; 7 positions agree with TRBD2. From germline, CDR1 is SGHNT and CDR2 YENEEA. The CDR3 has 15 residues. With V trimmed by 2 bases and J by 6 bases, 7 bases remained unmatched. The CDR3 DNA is TGTGCCAGCAGCTTATTCGCGGGAGACGCCAATGAGCAGTTCTTC. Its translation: CASSLFAGDANEQFF.

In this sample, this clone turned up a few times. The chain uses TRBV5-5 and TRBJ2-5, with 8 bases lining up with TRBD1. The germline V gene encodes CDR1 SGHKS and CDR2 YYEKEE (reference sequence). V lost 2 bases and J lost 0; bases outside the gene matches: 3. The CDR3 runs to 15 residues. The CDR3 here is CASSFGTGNQETQYF. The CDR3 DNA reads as TGTGCCAGCAGCTTTGGGACAGGCAACCAAGAGACCCAGTACTTC.

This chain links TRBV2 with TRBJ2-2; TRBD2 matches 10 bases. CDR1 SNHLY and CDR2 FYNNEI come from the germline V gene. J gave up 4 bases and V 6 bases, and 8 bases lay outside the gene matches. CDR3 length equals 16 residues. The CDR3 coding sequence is TGTGCCAGCAGACTCACTAGCGGGACGGCCACCGGGGAGCTGTTTTTT. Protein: CASRLTSGTATGELFF.

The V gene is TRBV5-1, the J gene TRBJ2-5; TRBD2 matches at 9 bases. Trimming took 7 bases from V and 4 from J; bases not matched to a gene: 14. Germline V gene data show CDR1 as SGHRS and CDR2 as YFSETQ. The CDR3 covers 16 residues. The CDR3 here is CASRRSSSGRGETQYF. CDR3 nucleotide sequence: TGCGCCAGCCGAAGATCGAGTAGCGGGAGAGGAGAGACCCAGTACTTC. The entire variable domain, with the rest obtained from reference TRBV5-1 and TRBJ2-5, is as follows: KAGVTQTPRYLIKTRGQQVTLSCSPISGHRSVSWYQQTPGQGLQFLFEYFSETQRNKGNFPGRFSGRQFSNSRSEMNVSTLELGDSALYLCASRRSSSGRGETQYFGPGTRLLVL.

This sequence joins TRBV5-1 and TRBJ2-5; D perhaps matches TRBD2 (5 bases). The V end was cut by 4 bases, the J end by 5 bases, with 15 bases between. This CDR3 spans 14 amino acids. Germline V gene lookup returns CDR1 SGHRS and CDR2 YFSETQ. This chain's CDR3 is CASSVMGVRETQYF. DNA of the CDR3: TGCGCCAGCAGCGTAATGGGAGTTCGGGAGACCCAGTACTTC.